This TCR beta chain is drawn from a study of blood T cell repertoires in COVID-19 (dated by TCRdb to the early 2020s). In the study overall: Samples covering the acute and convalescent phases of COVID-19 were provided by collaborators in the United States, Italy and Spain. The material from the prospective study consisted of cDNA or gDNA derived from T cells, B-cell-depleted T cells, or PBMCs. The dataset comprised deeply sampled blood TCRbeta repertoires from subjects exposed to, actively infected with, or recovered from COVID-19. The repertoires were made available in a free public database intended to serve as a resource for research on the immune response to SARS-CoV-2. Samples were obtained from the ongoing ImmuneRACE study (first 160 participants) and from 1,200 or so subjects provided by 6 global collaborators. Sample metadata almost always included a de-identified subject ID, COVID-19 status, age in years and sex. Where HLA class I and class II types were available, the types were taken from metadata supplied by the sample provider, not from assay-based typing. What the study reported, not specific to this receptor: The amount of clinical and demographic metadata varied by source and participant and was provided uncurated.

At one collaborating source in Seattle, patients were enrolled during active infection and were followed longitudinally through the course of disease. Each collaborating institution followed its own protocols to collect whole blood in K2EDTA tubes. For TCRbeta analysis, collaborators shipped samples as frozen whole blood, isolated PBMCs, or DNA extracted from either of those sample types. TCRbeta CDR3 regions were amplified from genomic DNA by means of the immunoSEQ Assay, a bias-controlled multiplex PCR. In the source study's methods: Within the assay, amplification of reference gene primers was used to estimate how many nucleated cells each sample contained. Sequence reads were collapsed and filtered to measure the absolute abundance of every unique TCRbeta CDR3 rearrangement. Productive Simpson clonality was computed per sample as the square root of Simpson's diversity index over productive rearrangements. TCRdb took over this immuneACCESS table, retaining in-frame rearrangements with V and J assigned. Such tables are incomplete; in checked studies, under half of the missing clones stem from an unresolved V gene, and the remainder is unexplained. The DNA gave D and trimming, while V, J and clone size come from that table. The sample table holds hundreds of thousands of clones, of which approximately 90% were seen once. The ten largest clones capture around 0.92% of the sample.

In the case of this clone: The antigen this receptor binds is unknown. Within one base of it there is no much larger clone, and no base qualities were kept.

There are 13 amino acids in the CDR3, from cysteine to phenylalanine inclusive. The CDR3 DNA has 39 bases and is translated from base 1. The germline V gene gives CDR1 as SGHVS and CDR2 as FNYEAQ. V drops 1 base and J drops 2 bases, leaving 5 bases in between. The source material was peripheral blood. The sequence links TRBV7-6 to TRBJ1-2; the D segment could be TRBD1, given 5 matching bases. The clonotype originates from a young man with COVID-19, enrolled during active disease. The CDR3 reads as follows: CASSLGQNYGYTF. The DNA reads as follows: TGTGCCAGCAGCTTAGGACAGAACTATGGCTACACCTTC.